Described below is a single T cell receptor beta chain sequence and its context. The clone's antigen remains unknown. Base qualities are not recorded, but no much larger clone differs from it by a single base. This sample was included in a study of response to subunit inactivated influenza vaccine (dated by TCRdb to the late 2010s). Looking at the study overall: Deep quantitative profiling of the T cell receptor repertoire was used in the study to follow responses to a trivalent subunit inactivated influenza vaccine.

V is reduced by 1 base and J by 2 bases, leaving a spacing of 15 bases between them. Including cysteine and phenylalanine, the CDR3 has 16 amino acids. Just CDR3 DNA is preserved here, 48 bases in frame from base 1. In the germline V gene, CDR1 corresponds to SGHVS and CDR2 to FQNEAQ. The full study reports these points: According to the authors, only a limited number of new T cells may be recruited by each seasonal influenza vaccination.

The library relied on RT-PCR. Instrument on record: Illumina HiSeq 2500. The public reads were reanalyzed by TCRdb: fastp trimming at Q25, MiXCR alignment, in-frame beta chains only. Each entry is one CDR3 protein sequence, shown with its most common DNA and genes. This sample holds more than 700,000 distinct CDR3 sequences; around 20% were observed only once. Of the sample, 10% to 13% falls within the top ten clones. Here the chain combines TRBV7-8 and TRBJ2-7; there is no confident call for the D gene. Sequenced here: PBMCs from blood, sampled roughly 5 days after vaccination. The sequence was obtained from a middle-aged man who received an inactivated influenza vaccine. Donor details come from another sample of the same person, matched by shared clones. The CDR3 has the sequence CASSLGVKAATYEQYF. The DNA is TGTGCCAGCAGCTTAGGGGTAAAGGCAGCCACCTACGAGCAGTACTTC.